Included here is one TCR beta chain sequence, with context. The antigen it recognizes is unknown. No quality values exist for individual bases; no much larger clone is one base distant. This sample was included in a study of T-cell memory formation after mild COVID-19 (dated by TCRdb to about 2021). Describing the broader study: TCR sequence clusters from the two donors were largely donor specific. In two donors, T-cell clones that expanded and contracted after mild COVID-19 were tracked by sequencing TCRalpha and TCRbeta repertoires over time. Two young, previously healthy adult volunteers, one female and one male, were included in the cohort. Summary of the overall study and its limitations: The second-wave clones that peaked on day 37 were not confirmed to be SARS-CoV-2 specific. Only a couple of mild cases were covered by the study, and larger cohorts that include severe cases with pre-infection samples were considered necessary. Clones contracting from day 15 to 85 had balanced CD4/CD8 phenotypes, while a second wave expanding from day 15 to 37 was biased towards CD4+. Contracting CD4+ clones were located mainly in the CM and EM memory subsets, whereas CD8+ clones were found to be enriched in EMRA. Some responding clones were found in pre-infection memory, which suggests that pre-existing cross-reactive memory T cells took part in the SARS-CoV-2 response.

PBMCs were isolated by Ficoll-Paque density gradient centrifugation. These reads were obtained on an Illumina NovaSeq 6000. Using 5'RACE with constant-segment primers, TCRalpha and TCRbeta cDNA libraries were constructed, with sample barcodes and unique molecular identifiers added in the process. Trizol reagent was used to extract RNA from every sample. Libraries were amplified in two PCR steps, with a second sample barcode and Illumina TruSeq adapters added in the second step. Sequencing of the libraries was done on an Illumina NovaSeq, producing 2 x 150 bp paired-end reads. Concerning the study's data processing: Reads were demultiplexed and collapsed into UMI-guided consensus sequences with migec v1.2.7. Using mixcr v2.1.11, UMI consensuses were aligned to TRA and TRB V and J templates and then assembled into clonotypes. A clonotype was counted as expanded or contracted only if both edgeR and NoisET called the change significant, with noise models trained on biological replicates. For edgeR calls, the thresholds were a false discovery rate-adjusted p below 0.01 and a log2 fold-change of 1. As an exploratory analysis of dynamics, max-normalized trajectories of the 1000 most abundant clonotypes were examined with PCA combined with hierarchical clustering. Separately sequenced CD4+ and CD8+ repertoires were used to assign a CD4 or CD8 phenotype to each responding clone. Using fastp trimming at Q25 and MiXCR clonotype assembly, TCRdb reanalyzed the public sequencing data and kept in-frame beta chains. Each CDR3 protein gets just one entry, which takes the most common genes and DNA from the rows behind it. Clone size and V and J calls follow TCRdb, not the original study. This sample gives a few hundred thousand distinct CDR3 sequences in total; roughly 16% of them show up just once. The top ten hold 22% of the sample.

The source material was PBMCs or a T cell subset sorted from them (not recorded which). This sequence was found in a man younger than 30 who had mild COVID-19 (a few samples of this study predate the infection). The sample titles of this study are shuffled in the database, so cell type and time point are left out; the donor was told from shared clones.

The DNA is as follows: TGCGCCAGCAGCTTGGATTCCCAGGGTGCGAGCTCCTATAATTCACCCCTCCACTTT. Its coded protein is CASSLDSQGASSYNSPLHF. This chain joins TRBV5-1 to TRBJ1-6; a weak D assignment points to TRBD1 (5 bases agree). CDR1 SGHRS and CDR2 YFSETQ were looked up in the germline V gene. From its cysteine to its phenylalanine, the CDR3 spans 19 amino acids. Only the CDR3 DNA stays, 57 bases, in frame from base 1. The germline ends are 16 bases apart after V is trimmed by 0 bases and J by 0 bases. The CDR3, completed at both ends by the reference TRBV5-1 and TRBJ1-6 genes, gives the full variable domain KAGVTQTPRYLIKTRGQQVTLSCSPISGHRSVSWYQQTPGQGLQFLFEYFSETQRNKGNFPGRFSGRQFSNSRSEMNVSTLELGDSALYLCASSLDSQGASSYNSPLHFGNGTRLTVT.